This T cell receptor beta chain stems from a study of T cell changes during pregnancy in multiple sclerosis. Clones were sequenced by immunoSEQ multiplex PCR, and TCRdb holds only the in-frame ones, with some missing. The sample consists of more than 40,000 clones, 85% to 95% of them appearing once. Germline lookup yields CDR1 LNHNV and CDR2 YYDKDF (reference sequence). The CDR3 covers 11 residues. V lost 3 bases to trimming and J lost 5 bases, with 5 bases between them. This chain connects TRBV15 to TRBJ2-7; D is undetermined. This clonotype originated in a female donor with multiple sclerosis, enrolled in a pregnancy study. Sample: CD4+ T cells from peripheral blood mononuclear cells, taken in the third trimester of pregnancy. Written as DNA, the CDR3 is TGTGCCACCAGCAGGGCCGACGAGCAGTACTTC. As protein: CATSRADEQYF.